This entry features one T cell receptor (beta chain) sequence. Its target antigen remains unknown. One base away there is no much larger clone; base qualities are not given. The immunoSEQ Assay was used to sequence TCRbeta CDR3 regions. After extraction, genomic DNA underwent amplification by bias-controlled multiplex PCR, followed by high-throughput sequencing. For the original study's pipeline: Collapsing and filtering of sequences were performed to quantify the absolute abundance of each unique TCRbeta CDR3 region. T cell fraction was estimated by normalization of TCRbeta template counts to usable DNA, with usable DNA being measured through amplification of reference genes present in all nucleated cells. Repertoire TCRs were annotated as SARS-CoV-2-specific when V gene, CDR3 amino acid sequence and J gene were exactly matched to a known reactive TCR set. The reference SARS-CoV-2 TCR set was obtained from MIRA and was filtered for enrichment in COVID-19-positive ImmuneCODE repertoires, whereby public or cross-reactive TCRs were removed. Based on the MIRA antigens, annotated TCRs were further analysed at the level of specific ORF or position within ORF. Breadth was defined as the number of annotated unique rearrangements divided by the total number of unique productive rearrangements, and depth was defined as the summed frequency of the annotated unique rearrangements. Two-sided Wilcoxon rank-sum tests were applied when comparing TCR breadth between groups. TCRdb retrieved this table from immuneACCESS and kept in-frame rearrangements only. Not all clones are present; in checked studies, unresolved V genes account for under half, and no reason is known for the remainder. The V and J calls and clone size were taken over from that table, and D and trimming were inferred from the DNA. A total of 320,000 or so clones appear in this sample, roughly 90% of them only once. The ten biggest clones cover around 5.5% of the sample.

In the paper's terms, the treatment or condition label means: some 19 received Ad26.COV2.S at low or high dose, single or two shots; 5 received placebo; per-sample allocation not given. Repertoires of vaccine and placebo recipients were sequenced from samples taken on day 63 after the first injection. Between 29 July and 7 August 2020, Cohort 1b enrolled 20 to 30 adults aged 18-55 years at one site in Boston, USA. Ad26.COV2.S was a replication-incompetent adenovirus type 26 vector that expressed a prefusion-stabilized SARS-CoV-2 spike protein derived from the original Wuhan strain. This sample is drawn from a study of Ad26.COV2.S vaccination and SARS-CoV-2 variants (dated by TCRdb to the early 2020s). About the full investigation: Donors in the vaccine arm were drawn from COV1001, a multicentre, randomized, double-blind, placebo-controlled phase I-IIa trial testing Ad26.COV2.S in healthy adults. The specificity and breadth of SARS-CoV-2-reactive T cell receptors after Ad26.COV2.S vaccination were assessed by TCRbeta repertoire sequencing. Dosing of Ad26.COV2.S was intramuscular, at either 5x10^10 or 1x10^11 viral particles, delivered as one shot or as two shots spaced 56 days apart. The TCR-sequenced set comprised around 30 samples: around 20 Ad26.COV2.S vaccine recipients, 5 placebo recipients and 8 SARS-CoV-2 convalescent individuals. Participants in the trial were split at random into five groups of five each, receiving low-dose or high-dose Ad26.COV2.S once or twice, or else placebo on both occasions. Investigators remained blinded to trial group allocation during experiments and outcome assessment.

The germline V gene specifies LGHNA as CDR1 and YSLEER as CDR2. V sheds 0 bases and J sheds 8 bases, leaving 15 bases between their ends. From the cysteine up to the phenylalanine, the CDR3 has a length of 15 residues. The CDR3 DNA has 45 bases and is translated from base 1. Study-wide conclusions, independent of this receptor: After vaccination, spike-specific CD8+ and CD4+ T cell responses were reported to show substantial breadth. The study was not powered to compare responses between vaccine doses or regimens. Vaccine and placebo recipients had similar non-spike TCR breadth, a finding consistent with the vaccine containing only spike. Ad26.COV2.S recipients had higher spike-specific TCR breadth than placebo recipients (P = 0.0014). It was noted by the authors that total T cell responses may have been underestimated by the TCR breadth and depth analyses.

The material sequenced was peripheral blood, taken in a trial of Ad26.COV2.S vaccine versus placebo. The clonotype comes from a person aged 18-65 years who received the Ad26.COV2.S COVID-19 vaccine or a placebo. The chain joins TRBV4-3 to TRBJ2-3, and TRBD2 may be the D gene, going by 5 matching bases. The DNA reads TGCGCCAGCAGCCAAGATTTAACTAGTATAGCTACGCAGTATTTT. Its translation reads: CASSQDLTSIATQYF.